The source of this TCR beta chain is a study of blood T cell repertoires in COVID-19. The CDR3 is 17 amino acids. Trimming removed 4 bases from V and 0 bases from J; junction bases left unmatched: 9. CDR1 is SNHLY, CDR2 FYNNEI, per germline. The data were produced by immunoSEQ multiplex PCR, yet TCRdb's version contains in-frame clones alone and is incomplete. Among under 120,000 clones listed, around 84% were seen once. The sequence came from a human donor in a cohort sampled during active COVID-19. The chain links TRBV2 to TRBJ2-3; 8 bases agree with TRBD2. Material: peripheral blood. The CDR3 region has the DNA TGTGCCAGCAGTGGTGACCAGCGGGGGACTAGCACAGATACGCAGTATTTT. It is translated as CASSGDQRGTSTDTQYF.